The 27 T cell receptor beta chains below were found in one sample sequenced in a study of blood T cell repertoires in COVID-19 (dated by TCRdb to 2018 to 2021). Receptors were amplified or captured by the immunoSEQ multiplex PCR assay. TCRdb holds this immuneACCESS table with in-frame rearrangements only. Some clones are missing; in checked studies, unresolved V genes explain under half, and the rest has no known cause. The sample table records approximately 150,000 clones; about four fifths of these occur just once. Of the sample, 3.5% falls within the top ten clones. Source material: peripheral blood. All receptors derive from a man between 65 and 85 years old who had recovered from COVID-19.

This CDR3 is CSASRASEGYEQYF. The CDR3 DNA follows: TGCAGTGCTAGTCGAGCATCGGAGGGATACGAGCAGTACTTC. This sequence joins TRBV20-1 and TRBJ2-7; possibly TRBD2 for D (6 bases). Germline values: CDR1 DFQATT, CDR2 SNEGSKA (reference sequence). The ends were cut back, 3 bases at V and 4 bases at J, with 16 bases in the middle. The CDR3 is 14 residues long.

This clone has just one count. The chain employs TRBV9 and TRBJ1-5; D remains unclear. Germline CDR1 and CDR2: SGDLS and YYNGEE. The CDR3 length is 15 residues. Trimming shortened V by 0 bases and J by 3 bases, and 10 bases separated the two germline ends. CDR3 region: CASSVGDRFNQPQHF. The CDR3 region has the DNA TGTGCCAGCAGCGTAGGAGATAGATTCAATCAGCCCCAGCATTTT.

The chain uses TRBV3-1 (or the pseudogene TRBV3-2) and TRBJ1-2; perhaps TRBD1 as D (5 bases). CDR3 length equals 13 residues. The V gene lost 1 base and the J gene lost 7 bases, with 10 bases spanning the gap. Germline loops: CDR1 LGHDT, CDR2 YNNKEL (reference sequence). The DNA of the CDR3 is TGTGCCAGCAGCCAAGGTTTCGGGGGTGGCTACACCTTC. Protein product: CASSQGFGGGYTF.

The chain recombines TRBV19 with TRBJ1-5, with 9 bases identical to TRBD1. From germline, CDR1 is LNHDA and CDR2 SQIVND (reference sequence). V dropped 7 bases and J dropped 4; count of bases not matched to a gene: 8. This CDR3 has 15 amino acids. Here the CDR3 reads CASTRRGTGNQPQHF. In DNA form, the CDR3 reads TGTGCCAGTACGAGACGTGGGACAGGGAATCAGCCCCAGCATTTT.

V and J are TRBV27 and TRBJ2-1, with 7 nucleotides matching TRBD2. The ends lost 5 bases at V and 6 bases at J; junction bases unmatched: 7. This CDR3 region has 14 residues. CDR1 MNHEY and CDR2 SMNVEV come from the germline V gene (reference sequence). The CDR3 protein is CASSRDGRPNEQFF. CDR3 coding DNA: TGTGCCAGCAGTCGGGACGGGAGGCCCAATGAGCAGTTCTTC.

V is TRBV23-1 and J is TRBJ1-1; 8 bases are a match to TRBD1. TRBV23-1 is recorded as an ORF, its role being uncertain. This CDR3 spans 17 amino acids. The CDR3 nucleotides read TGCTCCCAGGAAATGGTAAACAGGGGGATTCGTAGCACTGAAGCTTTCTTT. Protein sequence: CSQEMVNRGIRSTEAFF.

The chain uses TRBV27 and TRBJ2-7, with 7 bases that match TRBD1. V lost 5 bases, J lost 0 bases, and 4 bases stayed unmatched. Germline V gives CDR1 MNHEY, CDR2 SMNVEV (reference sequence). The CDR3 has 14 residues. The CDR3 sequence is CASSDRDSSYEQYF. CDR3 bases: TGTGCCAGCAGTGACCGGGACAGCTCCTACGAGCAGTACTTC.

The chain carries TRBV30 and TRBJ1-3, with 9 bases aligning to TRBD1. Germline CDR1 and CDR2: GTSNPN and SVGIG (reference sequence). This CDR3 is built from 16 residues. Unmatched junction bases numbered 5, after V lost 0 bases and J lost 2 bases. The CDR3 coding sequence is TGTGCCTGGAGTGTACCCGGGACAGGGACTGGAAACACCATATATTTT. It translates to CAWSVPGTGTGNTIYF. Supplemented by reference TRBV30 and TRBJ1-3, the full variable domain reads SQTIHQWPATLVQPVGSPLSLECTVEGTSNPNLYWYRQAAGRGLQLLFYSVGIGQISSEVPQNLSASRPQDRQFILSSKKLLLSDSGFYLCAWSVPGTGTGNTIYFGEGSWLTVV.

The rearrangement links TRBV6-6 to TRBJ2-7; a weak D match, TRBD1 (6 bases). CDR3 length: 14 amino acids. V lost 1 base and J lost 3, with 10 bases in between. Germline V gene sequence: CDR1 MNHNY, CDR2 SVGAGI (reference sequence). CDR3 amino acids: CASSYYEQGYEQYF. CDR3 DNA: TGTGCCAGCAGTTACTACGAACAGGGCTACGAGCAGTACTTC.

The rearrangement links TRBV4-1 to TRBJ2-7; TRBD2 matches 12 bases. Germline CDR1 and CDR2: MGHRA and YSYEKL. After removal of 2 bases from V and 4 bases from J, the junction contained 3 bases not matched to a gene. The CDR3 is 15 residues long. The chain's CDR3 is CASSQLAGGGYEQYF. CDR3 sequence (DNA): TGCGCCAGCAGCCAACTAGCGGGAGGGGGGTACGAGCAGTACTTC.

The chain couples TRBV7-9 to TRBJ2-1; 7 nucleotides match TRBD2. The CDR3 consists of 16 residues. The V gene end was trimmed by 1 base and the J gene end by 1 base; junction bases not matched to a gene: 4. Germline V gives CDR1 SEHNR, CDR2 FQNEAQ (reference sequence). The CDR3 coding sequence is TGTGCCAGCAGCTTAGTAGCGGGCTATTCCTACAATGAGCAGTTCTTC. Encoded protein: CASSLVAGYSYNEQFF.

The chain has TRBV27 and TRBJ2-2; the D is unclear. The germline V gene has CDR1 MNHEY and CDR2 SMNVEV (reference sequence). With 1 base removed from V and 2 bases from J, the gap between germline ends came to 11 bases. This CDR3 is 16 amino acids long. The CDR3 protein is CASSLLVGSNTGELFF. In DNA form, the CDR3 reads TGTGCCAGCAGTTTATTGGTGGGCAGTAACACCGGGGAGCTGTTTTTT.

This clone has at least ten counts. This chain joins TRBV4-1 and TRBJ2-1; TRBD1 agrees at 8 bases. Unmatched junction bases numbered 7, after V lost 0 bases and J lost 3 bases. Germline lookup yields CDR1 MGHRA and CDR2 YSYEKL. This CDR3 is built from 17 residues. CDR3 DNA sequence: TGCGCCAGCAGCCAAGATCGGAGGACAGGGCGCTACAATGAGCAGTTCTTC. Residues: CASSQDRRTGRYNEQFF.

This rearrangement joins TRBV6-2 or TRBV6-3 to TRBJ2-3; no reliable D call. This CDR3 has 13 amino acids. CDR1 MNHEY and CDR2 SVGEGT come from the germline V gene. Trimming removed 5 bases at V and 11 bases at J, with 17 bases between. The chain's CDR3 is CASSPAAHGGQYF. CDR3 nucleotide sequence: TGTGCCAGCAGTCCCGCCGCACATGGTGGGCAGTATTTT.

J is TRBJ2-7 and V is TRBV15; 9 bases fit TRBD2. Germline lookup yields CDR1 LNHNV and CDR2 YYDKDF (reference sequence). CDR3 size: 14 residues. V shed 5 bases and J 3 bases; nucleotides not matched to a gene: 5. CDR3 in amino acids: CATSPLAGYYEQYF. The CDR3 bases are TGTGCCACCAGCCCGCTAGCGGGGTACTACGAGCAGTACTTC.

The V and J genes are TRBV5-1 and TRBJ1-2, with 7 bases matching TRBD1. CDR3 length equals 16 residues. Germline CDR1 reads SGHRS; CDR2 reads YFSETQ. The V gene end was trimmed by 4 bases and the J gene end by 0 bases; junction bases not matched to a gene: 9. This CDR3 is CASSTTGTLANYGYTF. The CDR3 DNA follows: TGCGCCAGCAGCACGACAGGGACTCTAGCTAACTATGGCTACACCTTC.

This clone occurred once. This rearrangement joins TRBV5-4 to TRBJ2-1; TRBD2 might be the D (6 bases). The V gene lost 3 bases and the J gene lost 7 bases, with 17 bases spanning the gap. Germline V CDR1 and CDR2: SGHNT, YYREEE (reference sequence). The CDR3 contains 15 residues. The CDR3 region is CASSSAGTGRNEQFF. DNA of the CDR3: TGTGCCAGCAGCTCGGCCGGGACTGGTCGAAATGAGCAGTTCTTC.

This chain's CDR3 is CASTYGGVGNEQFF. In DNA, the CDR3 is TGTGCCAGCACCTACGGCGGCGTCGGCAATGAGCAGTTCTTC. This chain joins TRBV6-6 and TRBJ2-1; D not certain. This CDR3 is built from 14 residues. CDR1 is MNHNY and CDR2 is SVGAGI in the germline V gene (reference sequence). Trimming took off 7 bases at V and 6 bases at J, with 16 bases between the two ends.

This clone was observed a single time. CDR3 DNA sequence: TGCAGCGTCAGGGAGGCCGGGGAGCTGTTTTTT. Residues: CSVREAGELFF. J is TRBJ2-2 and V is TRBV29-1; a possible D gene is TRBD2 (6 bases). This CDR3 spans 11 amino acids. Between the trimmed V and J ends, which lost 6 bases and 6 bases, there was a span of 8 bases. CDR1 SQVTM and CDR2 ANQGSEA come from the germline V gene.

Here the CDR3 DNA reads TGTGCCAGCTCACCACCGTCTTCGGCCTACAATGAGCAGTTCTTC. Amino acid sequence: CASSPPSSAYNEQFF. The chain has TRBV18 and TRBJ2-1; no clear D gene. Trimming took 0 bases from V and 2 from J, leaving 8 bases between them. Germline values: CDR1 KGHSH, CDR2 LQKENI. This CDR3 contains 15 residues.

The rearrangement joins TRBV7-2 to TRBJ2-7, with 11 bases lining up with TRBD2. After removal of 4 bases from V and 5 bases from J, the junction contained 4 bases not matched to a gene. The germline V gene encodes CDR1 SGHTA and CDR2 FQGNSA. This CDR3 contains 14 residues. The CDR3 protein is CASSSLAGGHEQYF. CDR3 sequence (DNA): TGTGCCAGCAGCTCCCTAGCGGGAGGTCACGAGCAGTACTTC.

The genes are TRBV29-1 and TRBJ2-7; 8 nucleotides agree with TRBD1. In germline, CDR1 is SQVTM, CDR2 ANQGSEA. The CDR3 consists of 13 residues. V shed 4 bases and J 0 bases; nucleotides not matched to a gene: 2. CDR3 coding DNA: TGCAGCGTTGGGACAGGGAGCTCCTACGAGCAGTACTTC. It codes for CSVGTGSSYEQYF.

The gene calls are TRBV27 and TRBJ1-2, with D maybe TRBD1 (5 bases). The CDR3 runs to 12 residues. Germline V gene data show CDR1 as MNHEY and CDR2 as SMNVEV (reference sequence). V dropped 10 bases and J dropped 1 base, with 10 bases sitting between them. CDR3 DNA sequence: TGTGCCACTGCAGACAGTAACTATGGCTACACCTTC. This translates into CATADSNYGYTF.

The V and J genes are TRBV5-5 and TRBJ1-2; TRBD1 matches 9 bases. Trimming at V came to 4 bases and at J to 8 bases, leaving 6 bases not matched to a gene. The CDR3 is 13 amino acids. CDR1 and CDR2 (germline): SGHKS, YYEKEE (reference sequence). This chain's CDR3 is CASSRDRVRGYTF. CDR3 coding DNA: TGTGCCAGCAGCCGGGACAGGGTTCGGGGCTACACCTTC.

The chain combines TRBV9 with TRBJ1-3; D perhaps matches TRBD1 (6 bases). CDR3 size: 13 residues. V was cut by 3 bases and J by 3 bases, with 7 bases left in between. The germline gives CDR1 SGDLS, CDR2 YYNGEE. The CDR3 DNA is TGTGCCAGCAGCGCGACAGGTGGAAACACCATATATTTT. Residues: CASSATGGNTIYF.

The chain has TRBV5-4 and TRBJ1-2, with D perhaps matching TRBD1 (5 bases). V was clipped by 0 bases and J by 2 bases, with 11 bases between them. Germline V lookup: CDR1 SGHNT, CDR2 YYREEE (reference sequence). The CDR3 totals 15 residues. CDR3 nucleotides: TGTGCCAGCAGCTTGGCCAAACGGGGGAACTATGGCTACACCTTC. Its protein product is CASSLAKRGNYGYTF.

V and J are TRBV5-1 and TRBJ2-1, with 9 bases aligning to TRBD1. The length of the CDR3 is 14 residues. CDR1 is SGHRS, CDR2 YFSETQ, per germline. Trimming took 6 bases from V and 9 from J; bases not matched to a gene: 10. This chain's CDR3 is CASTPPGQGVEQFF. For the CDR3, the DNA is TGCGCCAGCACCCCTCCGGGACAGGGTGTTGAGCAGTTCTTC.